These T cell receptor beta chains were read from a single sample in a study of cytomegalovirus exposure and HLA in healthy donors. Clones were sequenced by immunoSEQ multiplex PCR, and TCRdb holds only the in-frame ones, with some missing. The profile shows 140,000 to 150,000 clones, approximately 79% of them singletons. Sequences were obtained from PBMCs. These receptors all stem from a woman in her thirties or forties in good health and CMV-seropositive. Each CDR3 is given with its conserved first and last residue. A D gene is named only where the DNA matches it firmly. A clone size is listed for some rows: how often the clone was seen (once, few, many), or a class if it is expanded.

NA,NA,TRBJ1-4,TRBV30,TGTGCCTGGAACAGGGAGTCCCCAGGGGAAAAACTGTTTTTT,CAWNRESPGEKLFF
NA,NA,TRBJ1-2,TRBV19,TGTGCCAGCAATACACTTACAGGGAGCGGCTACACCTTC,CASNTLTGSGYTF
NA,NA,TRBJ1-3,TRBV9,TGTGCCAGCAGCGTAGGAACTCCCTTCTCTGGAAACACCATATATTTT,CASSVGTPFSGNTIYF
NA,NA,TRBJ2-2,TRBV7-9,TGTGCCAGCAGCCGATTTCGTCCAGGGATGACCGGGGAGCTGTTTTTT,CASSRFRPGMTGELFF
TRBD1,NA,TRBJ2-2,TRBV9,TGTGCCAGCAGCGTAGGGGGACAGTCCACCGGGGAGCTGTTTTTT,CASSVGGQSTGELFF
TRBD1,NA,TRBJ2-2,TRBV6-5,TGTGCCAGCAGTTACGGTCTGCAGGGGGCCGGGGAGCTGTTTTTT,CASSYGLQGAGELFF
NA,NA,TRBJ1-2,TRBV9,TGTGCCAGCAGCCCGACGGAGATTACCTATGGCTACACCTTC,CASSPTEITYGYTF
TRBD2,NA,TRBJ2-7,TRBV6-1,TGTGCCAGCAGTGAATTCGTGGGGGGGACCTACGAGCAGTACTTC,CASSEFVGGTYEQYF
TRBD1,NA,TRBJ2-7,TRBV28,TGTGCCAGCAGTGCTGCAGGGGGCGGCTCCTACGAGCAGTACTTC,CASSAAGGGSYEQYF
TRBD1,NA,TRBJ1-2,TRBV2,TGTGCCAGCAGTCGACAGGGTAACTATGGCTACACCTTC,CASSRQGNYGYTF
NA,NA,TRBJ2-2,TRBV21-1,TGTGCCACCCCCGTTCTGGAGGTAGCGGGGGATACCGGGGAGCTGTTTTTT,CATPVLEVAGDTGELFF
NA,NA,TRBJ1-5,TRBV6-5,TGTGCCAGCAGTTACGGGCTAAACAATCAGCCCCAGCATTTT,CASSYGLNNQPQHF
NA,few,TRBJ1-1,TRBV7-3,TGTGCCAGCAGCGAAGCAGGGTACACTGAAGCTTTCTTT,CASSEAGYTEAFF
NA,NA,TRBJ2-3,TRBV6-5,TGTGCCAGCAGTTACGGGGACTTAAGCACAGATACGCAGTATTTT,CASSYGDLSTDTQYF
NA,NA,TRBJ1-2,TRBV6-1,TGTGCCAGCCCGGACATCAGATGGGGCTATGGCTACACCTTC,CASPDIRWGYGYTF
TRBD1,NA,TRBJ1-1,TRBV7-6,TGTGCCAGCAGCCCAAAGGCAGGGGGCTACGGTGGCACTGAAGCTTTCTTT,CASSPKAGGYGGTEAFF
NA,NA,TRBJ1-2,TRBV25-1,TGTGCCAGCAGTCTGGGGGACACCGAAACCTTC,CASSLGDTETF
TRBD2,NA,TRBJ2-5,TRBV6-5,TGTGCGGCAGGGCGGGGGGCAGAGACCCAGTACTTC,CAAGRGAETQYF
NA,NA,TRBJ2-1,TRBV11-2,TGTGCCAGCAGCGCCGGAGGGCCCGTCCACAATGAGCAGTTCTTC,CASSAGGPVHNEQFF
NA,NA,TRBJ2-7,TRBV20-1,TGCAGTGCGGGCCCGGTGGGCGAGCAGTACTTC,CSAGPVGEQYF
TRBD2,NA,TRBJ2-3,TRBV4-2,TGTGCCAGCAGCCCGTTCGAGGGCGGGGGGGCAGATACGCAGTATTTT,CASSPFEGGGADTQYF
NA,NA,TRBJ2-7,TRBV28,TGTGCCAGCAGTTTAGGGGAGAGTGAGCAGTACTTC,CASSLGESEQYF
NA,NA,TRBJ2-3,TRBV4-2,TGTGCCAGCAGCCAGGCTCAGTCACCATTAGGGAGAAATACGCAGTATTTT,CASSQAQSPLGRNTQYF
TRBD2,NA,TRBJ2-3,TRBV11-3,TGTGCCAGCAGCTTAGGGGGACTAAGCACAGATACGCAGTATTTT,CASSLGGLSTDTQYF
TRBD2,NA,TRBJ2-3,TRBV6-7,TGTGCCACCCCCGGGGGGGCCCTAAGCACAGATACGCAGTATTTT,CATPGGALSTDTQYF
TRBD2,NA,TRBJ2-2,TRBV4-2,TGTGCCAGCAGCCAAGGGACTAGCGGGGGCCTTGCGAACACCGGGGAGCTGTTTTTT,CASSQGTSGGLANTGELFF
TRBD2,NA,TRBJ2-2,TRBV7-3,TGTGCCAGCAGCTTAACGCCCCGGACTAGCGGGGGGCCGAACACCGGGGAGCTGTTTTTT,CASSLTPRTSGGPNTGELFF
NA,few,TRBJ1-5,TRBV7-9,TGTTCCAGCAGCTTACCGTCCTCGAATCAGCCCCAGCATTTT,CSSSLPSSNQPQHF
TRBD1,few,TRBJ1-5,TRBV7-9,TGTGCCAGCAGCCCGGACAGGGTAGGTCAGCCCCAGCATTTT,CASSPDRVGQPQHF
NA,once,TRBJ1-1,TRBV2,TGTGCCAGCAGTGAAGGATGGCAGCGGGACACTGAAGCTTTCTTT,CASSEGWQRDTEAFF
NA,NA,TRBJ1-1,TRBV10-2,TGCGCCAGCAGTGACCGGGGGAACACTGAAGCTTTCTTT,CASSDRGNTEAFF
NA,NA,TRBJ1-2,TRBV7-9,TGTTCCAGCAGCTCGTCGAACTATGGCTACACCTTC,CSSSSSNYGYTF
TRBD1,NA,TRBJ2-5,TRBV5-1,TGCGCCAGCAGCTTGGAGGGACAGCAAGAGACCCAGTACTTC,CASSLEGQQETQYF
TRBD1,NA,TRBJ1-6,TRBV27,TGTGCCAGCAATCACAGGGGGCGGAATTCACCCCTCCACTTT,CASNHRGRNSPLHF
NA,NA,TRBJ2-5,TRBV19,TGTGCCAGTAGCCACCCTCCGGGACAATCCCTGGAGACCCAGTACTTC,CASSHPPGQSLETQYF
NA,NA,TRBJ1-6,TRBV6-5,TGTGCCAGCAGAGACGACAGAGGCAATAATTCACCCCTCCACTTT,CASRDDRGNNSPLHF
NA,NA,TRBJ2-7,TRBV5-1,TGCGCCAGCAGCTTGGAGCCACCGTCATACGAGCAGTACTTC,CASSLEPPSYEQYF
TRBD2,few,TRBJ2-5,TRBV5-4,TGTGCCAGCAGCTTGCTGCTAGCGGGGGGCCAAGAGACCCAGTACTTC,CASSLLLAGGQETQYF
TRBD1,NA,TRBJ1-3,TRBV28,TGTGCCAGCAACCCAGACAGGGGGCCCGGAAACACCATATATTTT,CASNPDRGPGNTIYF
TRBD2,NA,TRBJ2-1,TRBV4-2,TGTGCCAGCACCGGCGGGGGGCGCTACAATGAGCAGTTCTTC,CASTGGGRYNEQFF
NA,once,TRBJ1-2,TRBV10-3,TGTGCCATCAGTGTAACAGCGGGGATTTATGGCTACACCTTC,CAISVTAGIYGYTF
NA,NA,TRBJ1-1,TRBV19,TGTGCCAGTAGTATCCAGAACACTGAAGCTTTCTTT,CASSIQNTEAFF
NA,NA,TRBJ1-4,TRBV18,TGTGCCAGCTCACCACAGGGAGGGCCTGCTAATGAAAAACTGTTTTTT,CASSPQGGPANEKLFF
TRBD1,NA,TRBJ2-7,TRBV2,TGTGCCAGCAGCGATAGGGACAGGGCCTACGAGCAGTACTTC,CASSDRDRAYEQYF
NA,NA,TRBJ1-2,TRBV13,TGTGCCAGCAGCGTTGAAACAGGGTATGGCTACACCTTC,CASSVETGYGYTF
NA,NA,TRBJ2-1,TRBV10-3,TGTGCCATCAGGAATTCGGCGGATGAGCAGTTCTTC,CAIRNSADEQFF
TRBD2,once,TRBJ2-7,TRBV2,TGTGCCAGCAGGTTAGCGGGGGCCACTTCCGAGCAGTACTTC,CASRLAGATSEQYF
TRBD2,NA,TRBJ2-5,TRBV2,TGTGCCAGCAGGGGGGGCCTTGGCGGGGGGTACCAAGAGACCCAGTACTTC,CASRGGLGGGYQETQYF
TRBD1,NA,TRBJ1-6,TRBV10-3,TGTGCCATCAGTGAAAACAGGGGCAATTCACCCCTCCACTTT,CAISENRGNSPLHF
TRBD2,once,TRBJ2-1,TRBV10-3,TGTGCCATCAGGGAGACTAGCGGGGTGGGTGAGCAGTTCTTC,CAIRETSGVGEQFF
TRBD1,NA,TRBJ1-2,TRBV2,TGTGCCAGGGGCCGGGACAGGGTTGGCGGCTACACCTTC,CARGRDRVGGYTF
NA,few,TRBJ1-3,TRBV9,TGTGCCAGCAGCCCCCGCAGAGGAAACACCATATATTTT,CASSPRRGNTIYF
NA,NA,TRBJ2-3,TRBV11-2,TGTGCCAGCAGCTTAGGAGGGGGTGGAGATACGCAGTATTTT,CASSLGGGGDTQYF
NA,NA,TRBJ1-5,TRBV7-2,TGTGCCAGCAGCTTAGCGACATACAGCAATCAGCCCCAGCATTTT,CASSLATYSNQPQHF
NA,NA,TRBJ2-1,TRBV11-2,TGTGCCAGCAGCTCCCACAGGGTCGTGGATGAGCAGTTCTTC,CASSSHRVVDEQFF